The sequence of this T cell receptor (beta chain) was determined in a study of radiotherapy plus CTLA-4 blockade in lung cancer. Here immunoSEQ multiplex PCR was the method, and the copy in TCRdb shows in-frame clones only, minus some. The table has about 100,000 clones, 83% seen once. The ends were cut back, 2 bases at V and 2 bases at J, with 13 bases in the middle. Germline-derived CDR1 and CDR2 are MNHEY and SVGAGI. The CDR3 has 15 amino acids. The source was peripheral blood, collected from a patient treated with radiotherapy plus ipilimumab. The rearrangement uses TRBV6-5 and TRBJ2-7, with D possibly being TRBD1 (6 bases). The TCR comes from a human donor with non-small cell lung cancer who had stable disease on radiotherapy plus ipilimumab. Here the CDR3 reads CASSYGPTGTYEQYF. The CDR3 nucleotides read TGTGCCAGCAGTTACGGCCCGACAGGTACCTACGAGCAGTACTTC.